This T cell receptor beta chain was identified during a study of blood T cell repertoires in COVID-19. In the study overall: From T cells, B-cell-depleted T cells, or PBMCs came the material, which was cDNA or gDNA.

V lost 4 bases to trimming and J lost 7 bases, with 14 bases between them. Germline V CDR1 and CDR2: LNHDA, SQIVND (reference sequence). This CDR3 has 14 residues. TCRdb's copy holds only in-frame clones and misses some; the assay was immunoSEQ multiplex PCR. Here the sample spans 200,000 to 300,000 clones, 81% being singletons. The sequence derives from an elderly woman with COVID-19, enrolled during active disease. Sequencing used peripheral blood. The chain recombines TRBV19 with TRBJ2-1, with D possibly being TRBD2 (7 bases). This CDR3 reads CASSNRGAGNEQFF. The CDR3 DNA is TGTGCCAGTAGTAACCGGGGGGCTGGGAATGAGCAGTTCTTC.